Following are 26 T cell receptor beta chains from one sample sequenced in a study of T cell clonality in common variable immunodeficiency (dated by TCRdb to 2013 to 2016). To prepare the library, the immunoSEQ multiplex PCR assay was applied. Not all clones reach the TCRdb copy of this immuneACCESS table, which keeps in-frame sequences only. Checked studies attribute under half of the gap to unresolved V genes and leave the rest unexplained. There are 39,000 or so clones in this sample, and none of them is a singleton. Clones ranked in the top ten supply around 2.7% of the sample. Sequencing was done on a sample of peripheral blood mononuclear cells. These receptors were collected from a person between 18 and 75 years old in good health.

A note on this clone: Its ends do not fully match the called genes, so a read error is possible. The read terminates 3 residues ahead of where the CDR3 ends, so the germline J gene completes it. The identical CDR3 is also encoded by other nucleotide sequences in the sample. This sequence joins TRBV20-1 and TRBJ1-5; 9 positions agree with TRBD1. There are 16 residues in the CDR3. Germline V lookup: CDR1 DFQATT, CDR2 SNEGSKA (reference sequence). The covered CDR3 bases are TGCAGTGCCAGAGATACGACAGGGGGATATCGTGGACCC. The encoded protein is CSARDTTGGYRGP. The complete CDR3 protein is CSARDTTGGYRGPQHF.

In regard to this clone: The read ends 3 residues before the CDR3 terminus; that terminus is restored from the germline J gene. V and J are TRBV2 and TRBJ2-2; 9 nucleotides match TRBD2. V shed 8 bases, J shed 5 bases, and the junction held 9 bases outside the gene matches. The CDR3 spans 15 residues. Per germline, CDR1 SNHLY and CDR2 FYNNEI. The sequenced CDR3 bases are TGTGCCAGCCGCATGAGGACTAGCGAAACCGGGGAG. Residues: CASRMRTSETGE. The full CDR3 is CASRMRTSETGELFF.

This clone was detected ten times or more. The missing CDR3 end, 3 residues past where the read stops, is filled in from the germline J gene. This chain joins TRBV7-3 and TRBJ2-7; TRBD2 agrees at 13 bases. With V trimmed by 5 bases and J by 2 bases, 3 bases remained unmatched. Germline V gene sequence: CDR1 SGHTA, CDR2 FQGTGA. The length of the CDR3 is 15 residues. CDR3 DNA, as far as it was read: TGTGCCAGCAGCCAAACTAGCGGGAGGGCCTACGAG. As protein: CASSQTSGRAYE. The entire CDR3 is CASSQTSGRAYEQYF.

This clone was detected ten times or more. The observed sequence ends 3 residues before the CDR3 terminus, with the missing tail filled in from the germline J gene. The J gene is TRBJ1-2, the V gene TRBV12-3 or TRBV12-4; TRBD1 might be the D (5 bases). This CDR3 is 12 amino acids long. CDR3 bases read: TGTGCCAGCAGTTTATCCAGGGAGGGC. The encoded protein is CASSLSREG. The whole CDR3 protein is CASSLSREGYTF.

For this clone: Sequencing ends 3 residues short of the CDR3 end; the germline J gene provides the rest. The chain is built from TRBV19 and TRBJ2-2; 12 bases agree with TRBD1. Germline V lookup: CDR1 LNHDA, CDR2 SQIVND (reference sequence). CDR3 length: 19 amino acids. The trim removed 6 bases at V and 0 bases at J, leaving 11 bases unmatched. The CDR3 protein is CASSVHRDRGPSNTGELFF. The sequenced CDR3 bases are TGTGCCAGTAGCGTACACCGGGACAGGGGGCCTTCGAACACCGGGGAG. The entire variable domain, with the rest obtained from reference TRBV19 and TRBJ2-2, is as follows: DGGITQSPKYLFRKEGQNVTLSCEQNLNHDAMYWYRQDPGQGLRLIYYSQIVNDFQKGDIAEGYSVSREKKESFPLTVTSAQKNPTAFYLCASSVHRDRGPSNTGELFFGEGSRLTVL.

This clone was counted ten times or more. The observed sequence ends 3 residues before the CDR3 terminus, with the missing tail filled in from the germline J gene. The rearrangement uses TRBV20-1 and TRBJ2-1; D is perhaps TRBD2 (6 bases). V shed 0 bases and J shed 3 bases, with 18 bases lying between them. Per the germline V gene, CDR1 is DFQATT and CDR2 is SNEGSKA (reference sequence). The CDR3 covers 17 residues. The CDR3 sequence is CSAREKKSGFHYNEQFF. Incomplete CDR3 DNA: TGCAGTGCTAGAGAAAAAAAAAGCGGGTTCCACTACAATGAG.

This clone was seen repeatedly, ten times or more. The read ends 3 residues before the CDR3 terminus; that terminus is restored from the germline J gene. The chain carries TRBV6-1 and TRBJ2-2; tentatively, D is TRBD1 or TRBD2 (5 bases each). In germline, CDR1 is MNHNS, CDR2 SASEGT. This CDR3 comprises 19 residues. V lost 2 bases and J 6 bases, leaving 25 bases between the germline ends. Partial CDR3 DNA: TGTGCCAGCAGTGAATGGGGAGAGGGGCAAATTCGGCGGCCCGGGGAG. This translates into CASSEWGEGQIRRPGE. The whole CDR3 is CASSEWGEGQIRRPGELFF.

This clone was recorded at least ten times. The read ends 3 residues early relative to the CDR3; the germline J gene fills the gap. V gene TRBV5-6 combines with J gene TRBJ2-3; D perhaps matches TRBD1 (6 bases). The CDR3 has 15 amino acids. Deletions cut 1 base from V and 0 bases from J, with 9 bases between. CDR1 is SGHDT, CDR2 YYEEEE, per germline. CDR3 bases read: TGTGCCAGCAGCTTGCGGACAGTGAGCACAGATACG. Translation gives CASSLRTVSTDT. The full CDR3 reads CASSLRTVSTDTQYF.

This clone was detected many times. The read terminates 3 residues before the CDR3 end, so the remaining end is supplied by the germline J gene. The gene calls are TRBV5-1 and TRBJ2-1, with TRBD1 identical over 9 bases. Trimming at V came to 1 base and at J to 6 bases, leaving 8 bases not matched to a gene. This CDR3 region has 16 residues. The germline V gene encodes CDR1 SGHRS and CDR2 YFSETQ. The CDR3 DNA, read in part, is TGCGCCAGCAGCTTGACCCACAGGGGGCAGTCCAATGAG. Translated: CASSLTHRGQSNE. The full CDR3 protein is CASSLTHRGQSNEQFF.

Concerning this clone: Read sequence stops 3 residues before the CDR3 end, and the germline J gene provides the missing end. This sequence joins TRBV7-8 and TRBJ2-1; D may be TRBD1 (6 bases). The CDR3 totals 15 residues. Trimming took off 0 bases at V and 3 bases at J, with 9 bases between the two ends. In germline, CDR1 is SGHVS, CDR2 FQNEAQ. The CDR3 protein is CASSLAGARYNEQFF. Incomplete CDR3 DNA: TGTGCCAGCAGCTTAGCGGGGGCCCGCTACAATGAG.

This clone appeared many times. The read halts 3 residues ahead of the CDR3 end, with the missing end drawn from the germline J gene. The chain combines TRBV23-1 with TRBJ2-7; 9 nucleotides agree with TRBD1. TRBV23-1 is classed as an ORF, of uncertain function. The CDR3 is 15 residues long. The V gene end was trimmed by 1 base and the J gene end by 6 bases; junction bases not matched to a gene: 7. The DNA read from the CDR3 is TGCGCCAGCAGTCAATTTGGGACAGGGCTCGGCGAG. Its translation: CASSQFGTGLGE. The CDR3 in full is CASSQFGTGLGEQYF.

This clone has at least ten counts. Read data end 3 residues before the CDR3 end; the end is taken from the germline J gene. V usage is TRBV5-1 and J usage is TRBJ2-5, with 7 bases lining up with TRBD1. V shed 4 bases, J shed 6 bases, and the junction held 6 bases outside the gene matches. The CDR3 consists of 13 residues. In germline, CDR1 is SGHRS, CDR2 YFSETQ. This CDR3 reads CASSPDRAQTQYF. CDR3 DNA (partial): TGCGCCAGCAGCCCCGACAGGGCGCAGACC.

This clone was observed at least ten times. The read comes to an end 3 residues before the CDR3 does, leaving the germline J gene to fill in the end. The chain has TRBV5-4 and TRBJ1-1, with 7 bases fitting TRBD1. Losses at the gene ends were 3 bases for V and 5 bases for J; bases not matched to a gene: 13. This CDR3 has 16 amino acids. The germline gives CDR1 SGHNT, CDR2 YYREEE (reference sequence). CDR3 DNA, as far as it was read: TGTGCCAGCAGCTCCCCCGGGACAGCAAGGAGGACTGAA. Translated: CASSSPGTARRTE. The whole CDR3 is CASSSPGTARRTEAFF.

Of note for this clone: The read ends 3 residues shy of where the CDR3 ends; the end is completed using the germline J gene. The rearrangement links TRBV18 to TRBJ1-2; D gene unclear. The germline gives CDR1 KGHSH, CDR2 LQKENI. CDR3 size: 11 residues. This CDR3 reads CASSPNYDYTF. The covered CDR3 bases are TGTGCCAGCTCCCCGAACTACGAC. The full variable domain, its missing parts supplied by reference TRBV18 and TRBJ1-2, is NAGVMQNPRHLVRRRGQEARLRCSPMKGHSHVYWYRQLPEEGLKFMVYLQKENIIDESGMPKERFSAEFPKEGPSILRIQQVVRGDSAAYFCASSPNYDYTFGSGTRLTVV.

With respect to this clone: Coverage ceases 3 residues before the CDR3 finishes, and the germline J gene fills in the end. This rearrangement joins TRBV5-1 to TRBJ2-3; TRBD1 aligns across 8 bases. The CDR3 runs to 13 residues. CDR1 and CDR2 from the germline V gene are SGHRS and YFSETQ. Here the CDR3 reads CASSSGGDGTQYF. The covered CDR3 bases are TGCGCCAGCAGCTCAGGGGGCGATGGGACG.

This clone was counted at least ten times. The CDR3 end lies 3 residues beyond the end of the read and is filled in from the germline J gene. The chain employs TRBV28 and TRBJ2-7, with 13 bases fitting TRBD2. Germline CDR1 and CDR2: MDHEN and SYDVKM. J gave up 2 bases and V 5 bases, and 6 bases lay outside the gene matches. The CDR3 is made up of 16 amino acids. The sequenced CDR3 bases are TGTGCCAGCAGTCATGCCGGGACTAGCGGGACCTACGAG. Protein product: CASSHAGTSGTYE. The whole CDR3 sequence is CASSHAGTSGTYEQYF.

This clone was observed at least ten times. The DNA ends 3 residues before the CDR3 does, and the rest of the CDR3 is filled in from the germline J gene. The genes are TRBV19 and TRBJ2-2; the D gene is possibly TRBD1 (5 bases). CDR3 length: 15 residues. The ends were cut back, 3 bases at V and 9 bases at J, with 17 bases in the middle. Germline assignment: CDR1 LNHDA and CDR2 SQIVND (reference sequence). Partial CDR3 DNA: TGTGCCAGTAGTATTGGCCCCCAGGGTCGTAGGGAG. Protein sequence: CASSIGPQGRRE. The entire CDR3 sequence reads CASSIGPQGRRELFF.

Many counts were recorded for this clone. The read falls 3 residues short of the CDR3 end, and the missing part is taken from the germline J gene. The chain is built from TRBV10-2 and TRBJ2-2, with 9 bases aligning to TRBD2. V lost 4 bases, J lost 4 bases, and 7 bases stayed unmatched. The CDR3 has 16 amino acids. CDR1 is WSHSY and CDR2 is SAAADI in the germline V gene. This chain's CDR3 is CASSALAGRGTGELFF. Partial CDR3 DNA: TGCGCCAGCAGTGCCCTAGCGGGGAGAGGCACCGGGGAG.

This clone was seen at least ten times. The read ends 3 residues shy of where the CDR3 ends; the end is completed using the germline J gene. This chain links TRBV6-2 or TRBV6-3 with TRBJ2-3; D unclear. The CDR3 has 13 residues. V lost 6 bases, J lost 4 bases, and 11 bases lay in between. Germline V gene sequence: CDR1 MNHEY, CDR2 SVGEGT. The CDR3: CASRNHRADTQYF. The CDR3 DNA, read in part, is TGTGCCAGCAGAAACCACCGCGCAGATACG.

Concerning this clone itself: The read ends 3 residues early relative to the CDR3; the germline J gene fills the gap. The chain recombines TRBV30 with TRBJ1-5; TRBD1 might be the D (5 bases). CDR1 and CDR2 (germline): GTSNPN, SVGIG (reference sequence). The V gene lost 0 bases and the J gene lost 5 bases, with 11 bases spanning the gap. The length of the CDR3 is 14 residues. The CDR3 spells CAWSVGQGDQPQHF. The part of the CDR3 DNA that was read is TGTGCCTGGAGTGTCGGGCAGGGAGATCAGCCC.

This clone was recorded many times. The read stops 3 residues short of the end of the CDR3; the missing end is completed from the germline J gene. The chain employs TRBV2 and TRBJ1-2; no reliable D call. Trimming pared 4 bases from V and 0 bases from J, leaving 12 bases between. Germline CDR1 and CDR2: SNHLY and FYNNEI. The CDR3 has 15 residues. The CDR3 region is CASSVLAAANYGYTF. The covered CDR3 bases are TGTGCCAGCAGTGTCTTGGCGGCCGCTAACTATGGC.

This clone was seen at least ten times. The sequenced fragment ends 3 residues before the CDR3 boundary, so the rest is inferred from the germline J gene. The chain has TRBV19 and TRBJ2-3; D is perhaps TRBD2 (5 bases). CDR3 length equals 15 residues. The germline V gene encodes CDR1 LNHDA and CDR2 SQIVND (reference sequence). The V end was cut by 5 bases, the J end by 1 base, with 13 bases between. The CDR3 is CASSLDSSGTDTQYF. Partial CDR3 DNA: TGTGCCAGTAGTTTGGACTCAAGTGGCACAGATACG.

In this sample, this clone turned up many times. CDR3 DNA (partial): TGTGCCAGTAGTACTTGGACTACCCAAGAGACC. Protein sequence: CASSTWTTQET. The full CDR3 protein reads CASSTWTTQETQYF. This sequence joins TRBV19 and TRBJ2-5; weak D call: TRBD2 (6 bases). The CDR3 goes on 3 residues after the read ends, and that part is filled in from the germline J gene. Germline assignment: CDR1 LNHDA and CDR2 SQIVND (reference sequence). V was shortened by 4 bases and J by 1 base, with 10 bases between the two germline ends. The CDR3 contains 14 residues.

This clone has ten or more counts. The read stops 3 residues short of the end of the CDR3; the missing end is completed from the germline J gene. The V and J genes are TRBV18 and TRBJ2-6, with 10 positions matching TRBD1. The CDR3 covers 18 residues. V shed 4 bases and J 2 bases; nucleotides not matched to a gene: 8. Looked up from germline, CDR1 is KGHSH and CDR2 is LQKENI. The covered CDR3 bases are TGTGCCAGCTCACGCCTCTCGACAGGGGGCCCTGGGGCCAACGTC. Translating gives CASSRLSTGGPGANV. The entire CDR3 is CASSRLSTGGPGANVLTF.

Worth noting for this clone: The read halts 3 residues ahead of the CDR3 end, with the missing end drawn from the germline J gene. The chain couples TRBV5-3 to TRBJ1-5, with 8 bases matching TRBD1. TRBV5-3 is labeled an ORF, and its function is uncertain. V dropped 4 bases and J dropped 5; count of bases not matched to a gene: 2. The CDR3 has 13 residues. The CDR3 loop reads CARSRDRHQPQHF. The part of the CDR3 DNA that was read is TGTGCCAGAAGCAGGGACAGGCATCAGCCC.

This clone appeared many times. From the germline J gene comes the end of the CDR3, since the read stops 3 residues before it. Other DNA sequences in the same sample also yield this CDR3. V usage is TRBV30 and J usage is TRBJ1-3; 7 positions match TRBD1. The CDR3 runs to 15 residues. The J segment lost 4 bases and the V segment lost 2 bases, leaving 8 bases of the junction unmatched. Germline V gives CDR1 GTSNPN, CDR2 SVGIG (reference sequence). The CDR3 sequence: CAWSLGGQGGNTIYF. CDR3 DNA (partial): TGTGCCTGGAGTTTAGGGGGCCAGGGAGGAAACACC.